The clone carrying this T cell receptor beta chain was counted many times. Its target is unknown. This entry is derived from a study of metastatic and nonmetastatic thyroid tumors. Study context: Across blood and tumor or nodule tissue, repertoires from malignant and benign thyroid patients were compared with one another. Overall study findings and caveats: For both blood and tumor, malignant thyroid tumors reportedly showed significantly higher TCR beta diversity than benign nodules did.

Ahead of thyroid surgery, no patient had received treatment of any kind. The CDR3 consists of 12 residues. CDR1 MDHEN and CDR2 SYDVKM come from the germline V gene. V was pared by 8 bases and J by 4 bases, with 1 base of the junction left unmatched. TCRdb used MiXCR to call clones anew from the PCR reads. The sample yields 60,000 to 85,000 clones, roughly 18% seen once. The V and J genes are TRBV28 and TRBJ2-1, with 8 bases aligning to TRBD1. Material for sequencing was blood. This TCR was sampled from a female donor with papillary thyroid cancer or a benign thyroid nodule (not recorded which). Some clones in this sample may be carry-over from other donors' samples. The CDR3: CASWDRYNEQFF. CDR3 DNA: TGTGCCAGCTGGGACAGGTACAATGAGCAGTTCTTC.